The entry below gives a single T cell receptor beta chain sequence along with its context. This entry comes from a study of blood T cell repertoires in COVID-19. CDR3 length equals 18 residues. Germline values: CDR1 ENHRY, CDR2 SYGVKD. V lost 2 bases to trimming and J lost 2 bases; unmatched junction nucleotides: 9. The table came from immunoSEQ multiplex PCR; TCRdb's copy has only in-frame clones and leaves some out. The sample has over 250,000 clones, 80% to 90% seen once. Sample: peripheral blood. The chain recombines TRBV10-3 with TRBJ1-5, with TRBD1 matching 10 bases. This TCR derives from a woman aged 70-85 years with COVID-19, enrolled during active disease. The CDR3 bases are TGTGCCATCAGTGAGGGACAGGGGGTGGGGCGTGGCAATCAGCCCCAGCATTTT. Residues: CAISEGQGVGRGNQPQHF.